The rows below give T cell receptor beta chains drawn from one sample of a study. TCRdb re-analysed the 5' RACE reads in MiXCR, keeping a single row per CDR3 protein. Of over 40,000 distinct CDR3 sequences listed, less than 25% are singletons. The sequenced material came from Tregs sorted from blood. The receptors here all came from a female donor with breast cancer. CDR3s include the opening cysteine and the closing phenylalanine or tryptophan. Each record gives: D gene, V gene, clone size, J gene, CDR3 DNA, CDR3 protein. D genes are given only for firm matches. Size tells how often a clone was seen (once, few, many) or the class of an expanded clone, and some rows leave it out.

.	TRBV5-1	many	TRBJ1-2	TGCGCCACCACACCACGTCCCGGCTACACCTTC	CATTPRPGYTF
.	TRBV9	few	TRBJ1-6	TGTGCCAGCAGCGTAGGGGGGCGGGATACCCCCCTCCACTTT	CASSVGGRDTPLHF
.	TRBV5-1	many	TRBJ1-5	TGCGCCAGCAGCTTCCAGGGTGGTCAGCCCCAGCATTTT	CASSFQGGQPQHF
TRBD2	TRBV15	.	TRBJ2-1	TGTGCCACCAGCAGAACTCCGGGACTAGCAGCTTTCAGGAATGAGCAGTTCTTC	CATSRTPGLAAFRNEQFF
TRBD1	TRBV5-6	few	TRBJ2-5	TGTGCCAGCAGCGAGGAACAGGGGTACGAGACCCAGTACTTC	CASSEEQGYETQYF
.	TRBV9	many	TRBJ1-1	TGTGCCAGCAGCGTAGAACCAAACACTGAAGCTTTCTTT	CASSVEPNTEAFF
.	TRBV6-5	.	TRBJ2-7	TGTGCCAGCAGGACTGAGCGGGGACAGTCCTACGAGCAGTACTTC	CASRTERGQSYEQYF
TRBD1	TRBV28	.	TRBJ2-5	TGTGCCAGCAGTTTAACAGGGGGGCAAGAGACCCAGTACTTC	CASSLTGGQETQYF
.	TRBV4-1	many	TRBJ1-5	TGCGCCAGCAGCCAAGCGACCACTCGCAATCAGCCCCAGCATTTT	CASSQATTRNQPQHF
.	TRBV5-1	few	TRBJ2-7	TGCGCCAGCAGCCCCCCAAGTGAGCAGTACTTC	CASSPPSEQYF
.	TRBV29-1	.	TRBJ1-5	TGCAGCGTTCTCGGCACGGGCAGTGATAGCAATCAGCCCCAGCATTTT	CSVLGTGSDSNQPQHF
.	TRBV12-3/TRBV12-4	.	TRBJ1-4	TGTGCCAGCAGTTTCAGGGCCCCGTATAATGAAAAACTGTTTTTT	CASSFRAPYNEKLFF
TRBD1	TRBV5-1	many	TRBJ2-5	TGCGCCAGCAGCTTGGTGGGACAGGGGCGCGAGACCCAGTACTTC	CASSLVGQGRETQYF
.	TRBV20-1	many	TRBJ1-4	TGCAGTGCTAGAGATTATTTGAAGGGCCCTAATGAAAAACTGTTTTTT	CSARDYLKGPNEKLFF
.	TRBV5-1	few	TRBJ1-1	TGCGCCAGCAGCTACTCTGGGGCGGCGTACACTGAAGCTTTCTTT	CASSYSGAAYTEAFF
.	TRBV29-1	many	TRBJ2-1	TGCAGTACCGAGCGGAGGGGGGAGCAGTTCTTC	CSTERRGEQFF
TRBD1	TRBV5-1	.	TRBJ1-1	TGCGCCAGCACCCACGGGACAGGTTTATTTAGTAACACTGAAGCTTTCTTT	CASTHGTGLFSNTEAFF
.	TRBV27	few	TRBJ1-5	TGTGCCAGCAGTTTTCTTGGAGATAATCAGCCCCAGCATTTT	CASSFLGDNQPQHF
.	TRBV9	many	TRBJ2-6	TGTGCCAGCAGCGTAGGGCAGGCCTCTGGGGCCAACGTCCTGACTTTC	CASSVGQASGANVLTF
TRBD2	TRBV20-1	.	TRBJ2-1	TGCAGTGCTTATCATCTTGGGACTAGCGGGAGAATCGAGAATGAGCAGTTCTTC	CSAYHLGTSGRIENEQFF
.	TRBV7-6	.	TRBJ1-1	TGTGCCAGCAGCTCGAAGTGGGACACTGAAGCTTTCTTT	CASSSKWDTEAFF
.	TRBV20-1	many	TRBJ1-3	TGCAGTGCTAGAGATGAGGCCTCCGGGGACACCATATATTTT	CSARDEASGDTIYF
TRBD1	TRBV5-1	few	TRBJ2-7	TGCGCCGGCAGCTTGGACCGAGGACAGGGTTACGAGCAGTACTTC	CAGSLDRGQGYEQYF
.	TRBV9	few	TRBJ1-3	TGTGCCAGCAGCGTAGCTTCCTCTGGAAACACCATATATTTT	CASSVASSGNTIYF
TRBD2	TRBV2	few	TRBJ2-1	TGTGCCAGCAAAGAACTTCTAGCGGGAGACTATGAGCAGTTCTTC	CASKELLAGDYEQFF
TRBD1	TRBV19	.	TRBJ1-5	TGTGCCAGTAGTATCGGGACAGTTAAAAATCAGCCCCAGCATTTT	CASSIGTVKNQPQHF
TRBD1	TRBV10-1	.	TRBJ2-1	TGCGCCAGCAGTGATGACAGGGTCAATGAGCAGTTCTTC	CASSDDRVNEQFF
.	TRBV25-1	.	TRBJ2-6	TGTGCCAGCAGGGGTCATACCAGCTCTGGGGCCAACGTCCTGACTTTC	CASRGHTSSGANVLTF